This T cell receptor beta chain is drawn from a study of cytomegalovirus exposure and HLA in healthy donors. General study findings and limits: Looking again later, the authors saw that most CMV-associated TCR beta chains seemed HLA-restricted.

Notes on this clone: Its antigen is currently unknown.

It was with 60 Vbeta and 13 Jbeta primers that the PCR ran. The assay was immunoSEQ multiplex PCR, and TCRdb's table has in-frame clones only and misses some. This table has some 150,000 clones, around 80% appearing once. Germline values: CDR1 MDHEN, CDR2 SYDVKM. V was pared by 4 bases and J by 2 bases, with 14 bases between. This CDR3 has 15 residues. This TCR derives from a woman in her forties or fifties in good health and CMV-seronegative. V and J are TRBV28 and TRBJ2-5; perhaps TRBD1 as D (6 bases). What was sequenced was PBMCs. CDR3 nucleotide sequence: TGTGCCAGCAGTTATTCCAGGGGTAATCAAGAGACCCAGTACTTC. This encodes CASSYSRGNQETQYF.